These 23 T cell receptor beta chains came from one sample sequenced in a study of cytomegalovirus exposure and HLA in healthy donors. The PCR employed 60 Vbeta primers together with 13 Jbeta primers. Data came from immunoSEQ multiplex PCR; TCRdb stores just in-frame clones and leaves some out. The data show about 160,000 clones, under 75% seen once. What was sequenced was PBMCs. These receptors all come from a man aged 35 to 55 in good health and CMV-seropositive.

The V and J genes are TRBV19 and TRBJ1-1; 8 bases line up with TRBD1. CDR3 length equals 13 residues. The V segment lost 5 bases and the J segment 3 bases; nucleotides outside the gene matches: 2. In germline, CDR1 is LNHDA, CDR2 SQIVND (reference sequence). The CDR3, as DNA: TGTGCCAGTAGTTTGGACAGGGACACTGAAGCTTTCTTT. It is translated as CASSLDRDTEAFF.

This chain joins TRBV4-1 and TRBJ2-7; no clear D gene. V was pared by 0 bases and J by 4 bases, with 7 bases between. Looked up from germline, CDR1 is MGHRA and CDR2 is YSYEKL. The CDR3 extends over 13 amino acids. The CDR3 spells CASSQETGYEQYF. DNA for the CDR3: TGCGCCAGCAGCCAAGAGACGGGTTACGAGCAGTACTTC.

This sequence joins TRBV5-6 and TRBJ1-2, with 10 positions matching TRBD1. CDR1 is SGHDT, CDR2 YYEEEE, per germline. The V gene end was trimmed by 0 bases and the J gene end by 7 bases; junction bases not matched to a gene: 9. The CDR3 has 16 residues. DNA of the CDR3: TGTGCCAGCAGCTTGGGAGGGACAGGGGTCGTTGGTGGCTACACCTTC. Its protein product is CASSLGGTGVVGGYTF.

The chain combines TRBV5-1 with TRBJ1-6, with TRBD1 as a possible D gene (5 bases). The CDR3 consists of 15 residues. CDR1 is SGHRS and CDR2 is YFSETQ in the germline V gene. Deletions cut 2 bases from V and 9 bases from J, with 15 bases between. CDR3 DNA sequence: TGCGCCAGCAGCTTTGGGGCCCTTCCGAGTTCACCCCTCCACTTT. As protein: CASSFGALPSSPLHF.

V is TRBV30 and J is TRBJ2-7, with unresolved D. Per germline, CDR1 GTSNPN and CDR2 SVGIG (reference sequence). V was pared by 1 base and J by 0 bases, with 16 bases between. This CDR3 region has 16 residues. The CDR3 nucleotides are TGTGCCTGGAGTGGAATGTCTGGCGGATACTCCTACGAGCAGTACTTC. Translation gives CAWSGMSGGYSYEQYF.

The chain is built from TRBV7-2 and TRBJ1-2; D possibly corresponds to TRBD1 (6 bases). The V gene lost 4 bases and the J gene lost 2 bases, with 14 bases spanning the gap. There are 15 residues in the CDR3. The V gene's germline CDR1 is SGHTA and CDR2 FQGNSA. The CDR3 region has the DNA TGTGCCAGCAGCTCTAAGACAGGTATCAACTATGGCTACACCTTC. The encoded protein is CASSSKTGINYGYTF. The variable domain in full, with the rest retrieved from reference TRBV7-2 and TRBJ1-2, is GAGVSQSPSNKVTEKGKDVELRCDPISGHTALYWYRQSLGQGLEFLIYFQGNSAPDKSGLPSDRFSAERTGGSVSTLTIQRTQQEDSAVYLCASSSKTGINYGYTFGSGTRLTVV.

This clone was seen more than once but under ten times. The chain combines TRBV6-6 with TRBJ2-7; tentatively, D is TRBD1 (5 bases). The germline V and J ends were trimmed by 6 bases and 2 bases, with 17 bases remaining between them. CDR1 is MNHNY, CDR2 SVGAGI, per germline (reference sequence). The CDR3 is made up of 15 amino acids. This chain's CDR3 is CASSLTGRDTYEQYF. CDR3 sequence (DNA): TGTGCCAGCAGCCTAACAGGAAGGGATACCTACGAGCAGTACTTC.

This clone was seen only once. The rearrangement uses TRBV2 and TRBJ1-4; 8 nucleotides match TRBD1. The CDR3 contains 15 residues. CDR1 is SNHLY, CDR2 FYNNEI, per germline. J lost 4 bases, V lost 7 bases, and 8 bases had no gene match. The CDR3 is CASIPDRDFNEKLFF. Here the CDR3 DNA reads TGTGCCAGCATTCCGGACAGGGACTTTAATGAAAAACTGTTTTTT.

V and J are TRBV7-6 and TRBJ1-2; D perhaps matches TRBD1 (5 bases). The V end was cut by 2 bases, the J end by 8 bases, with 12 bases between. The germline V gene has CDR1 SGHVS and CDR2 FNYEAQ. The CDR3 consists of 13 residues. CDR3 sequence: CASSLMASGGYTF. CDR3 nucleotide sequence: TGTGCCAGCAGCTTAATGGCATCAGGGGGCTACACCTTC.

The table lists this clone with a few counts. The chain employs TRBV7-3 and TRBJ1-4; D may be TRBD1 (5 bases). This CDR3 is 14 amino acids long. Germline-derived CDR1 and CDR2 are SGHTA and FQGTGA. V gave up 4 bases and J gave up 8 bases, with 14 bases separating them. The CDR3 coding sequence is TGTGCCAGCAGCTCCCGAGAGGGGAGGGAAAAACTGTTTTTT. Amino acids: CASSSREGREKLFF.

The chain joins TRBV29-1 to TRBJ2-1; possibly TRBD2 for D (5 bases). V was clipped by 3 bases and J by 0 bases, with 12 bases between them. Germline V gene lookup returns CDR1 SQVTM and CDR2 ANQGSEA. This CDR3 has 15 residues. The CDR3 DNA reads TGCAGCGTTGATGAAGGACTTAGCTCCTACAATGAGCAGTTCTTC. It translates to CSVDEGLSSYNEQFF.

This chain links TRBV6-5 with TRBJ2-5; a weak D match, TRBD1 (6 bases). V lost 5 bases and J lost 1, with 11 bases in between. The CDR3 contains 14 residues. The germline V gene has CDR1 MNHEY and CDR2 SVGAGI. The CDR3 reads CASSDGTLQETQYF. In DNA, the CDR3 is TGTGCCAGCAGTGATGGGACACTCCAAGAGACCCAGTACTTC.

The V and J genes are TRBV10-3 and TRBJ2-7, with 8 nucleotides matching TRBD1. The CDR3 spans 15 residues. The germline V gene has CDR1 ENHRY and CDR2 SYGVKD. V lost 7 bases, J lost 2 bases, and 10 bases stayed unmatched. The CDR3 DNA is TGTGCCATCACCCGACAGGGGTTCGGGACCTACGAGCAGTACTTC. Encoded protein: CAITRQGFGTYEQYF.

The chain recombines TRBV19 with TRBJ1-5; D is uncertain. Per the germline V gene, CDR1 is LNHDA and CDR2 is SQIVND (reference sequence). V was shortened by 5 bases and J by 4 bases, with 12 bases between the two germline ends. This CDR3 contains 14 residues. The CDR3 coding sequence is TGTGCCAGTAGTCATGCGTCTAGTAATCAGCCCCAGCATTTT. The encoded protein is CASSHASSNQPQHF.

This clone was recorded only once. The gene calls are TRBV19 and TRBJ2-1, with 8 nucleotides matching TRBD2. V lost 7 bases and J lost 8; bases outside the gene matches: 10. This CDR3 comprises 14 residues. The V gene's germline CDR1 is LNHDA and CDR2 SQIVND (reference sequence). CDR3 in DNA: TGTGCCAGTACTGTTCAGGCGGGGGGCCATGAGCAGTTCTTC. Its protein product is CASTVQAGGHEQFF.

This chain links TRBV29-1 with TRBJ1-4, with D possibly being TRBD1 (6 bases). This CDR3 has 12 residues. The V end lost 3 bases, the J end lost 7 bases, and 9 bases lay between the germline ends. Germline V gene lookup returns CDR1 SQVTM and CDR2 ANQGSEA. CDR3 residues: CSVDRGSEKLFF. The CDR3 nucleotides are TGCAGCGTTGACAGGGGATCTGAAAAACTGTTTTTT.

This clone has more than one count but fewer than ten. This CDR3 is CASSLGMGQGAYGYTF. The CDR3 nucleotides read TGTGCCAGCAGCCTTGGGATGGGACAGGGGGCCTATGGCTACACCTTC. The chain joins TRBV5-4 to TRBJ1-2; 12 nucleotides agree with TRBD1. CDR3 size: 16 residues. Germline V gene lookup returns CDR1 SGHNT and CDR2 YYREEE (reference sequence). The trim removed 4 bases at V and 4 bases at J, leaving 8 bases unmatched.

J is TRBJ2-2 and V is TRBV5-6; D is undetermined. CDR3 length equals 16 residues. Trimming cost V 0 bases and J 4 bases, with 13 bases left between them. Germline-derived CDR1 and CDR2 are SGHDT and YYEEEE. The CDR3 DNA follows: TGTGCCAGCAGCTTGGATGGGCCTGTGGGCACCGGGGAGCTGTTTTTT. Its protein is CASSLDGPVGTGELFF.

The chain has TRBV27 and TRBJ1-1; D possibly corresponds to TRBD1 (5 bases). Looked up from germline, CDR1 is MNHEY and CDR2 is SMNVEV (reference sequence). Between the trimmed V and J ends, which lost 6 bases and 1 base, there was a span of 15 bases. The CDR3 consists of 15 residues. The CDR3 sequence: CASRPLGGENTEAFF. In DNA form, the CDR3 reads TGTGCCAGCAGGCCCTTAGGAGGGGAGAACACTGAAGCTTTCTTT.

Points on this clone: A read error may produce the germline difference seen at one junction end. Other DNA sequences in the sample encode the same CDR3. The V and J genes are TRBV5-1 and TRBJ1-6; tentative D call: TRBD1 (5 bases). The CDR3 has 14 amino acids. The germline V gene has CDR1 SGHRS and CDR2 YFSETQ. CDR3 region: CASSLGQQNSPLHF. CDR3 bases: TGCGCCAGCAGCTTGGGACAGCAAAATTCACCTCTCCACTTT. Variable domain in full (rest from reference TRBV5-1 and TRBJ1-6): KAGVTQTPRYLIKTRGQQVTLSCSPISGHRSVSWYQQTPGQGLQFLFEYFSETQRNKGNFPGRFSGRQFSNSRSEMNVSTLELGDSALYLCASSLGQQNSPLHFGNGTRLTVT.

V and J are TRBV6-6 and TRBJ1-5; D is uncertain. The V gene lost 0 bases and the J gene lost 3 bases, with 6 bases spanning the gap. Germline CDR1 reads MNHNY; CDR2 reads SVGAGI (reference sequence). The CDR3 totals 14 residues. As DNA, the CDR3 is TGTGCCAGCAGTTACTCTCGCGACAATCAGCCCCAGCATTTT. This sequence encodes CASSYSRDNQPQHF.

V usage is TRBV5-1 and J usage is TRBJ2-3; 8 bases fit TRBD2. Germline V gives CDR1 SGHRS, CDR2 YFSETQ. The CDR3 is 17 residues long. The V gene end was trimmed by 4 bases and the J gene end by 3 bases; junction bases not matched to a gene: 13. As DNA, the CDR3 is TGCGCCAGCAGCCCACTCGGGGGGGCTAGCGAGACAGATACGCAGTATTTT. This gives the protein CASSPLGGASETDTQYF.

V is TRBV19 and J is TRBJ2-7; 9 bases are a match to TRBD1. The V gene's germline CDR1 is LNHDA and CDR2 SQIVND (reference sequence). The CDR3 has 16 amino acids. Unmatched junction bases numbered 10, after V lost 1 base and J lost 6 bases. CDR3 sequence: CASSIGFPGTGIEQYF. CDR3 bases: TGTGCCAGTAGTATAGGTTTCCCAGGGACAGGGATCGAGCAGTACTTC.